The source of this T cell receptor (beta chain) is a study of immune heterogeneity within non-small cell lung tumors. Study-level information: The tumors comprised several squamous cell carcinomas, 9 to 10 non-squamous carcinomas and 1 not otherwise specified.

The starting template was genomic DNA from bulk tumor, around 610 ng per sample. Surgical sampling yielded several biopsies per primary tumor (spaced far apart). Before undergoing curative surgery, patients had newly diagnosed non-small cell lung cancer that was untreated. V lost 1 base to trimming and J lost 1 base, with 10 bases between them. Germline V gene sequence: CDR1 SGHNT, CDR2 YYREEE (reference sequence). This CDR3 has 15 residues. Amplification of TCR beta CDR3 was performed by multiplex PCR with 32 V and 13 J primers. One entry per CDR3 protein results from TCRdb running MiXCR on the multiplex PCR reads. The profile covers under 14,000 distinct CDR3 sequences, with approximately 21% appearing a single time and more than 3% taken by the ten largest. Study-level results: Statistically, local T-cell clonality exhibited a moderate yet significant correlation with local tumor mutational burden (R about 0.34). There were identical dominant CDR3 beta clonotypes recurring across tumor sites within a patient, together with site-unique high-frequency clones.

Many counts were recorded for this clonotype. The target antigen is unknown. Sequenced input: lung tumor tissue. This chain connects TRBV5-4 to TRBJ2-3; D gene ambiguous. The clonotype originates from a man aged 55-75 years with non-small cell lung cancer. In DNA form, the CDR3 reads TGTGCCAGCAGCTTGTTAGGCGTCGGCACAGATACGCAGTATTTT. Translation: CASSLLGVGTDTQYF.